These 20 T cell receptor beta chains originate from one sample sequenced in a study of T cells after posttransplantation cyclophosphamide (dated by TCRdb to about 2016). Reading the label with the study, this specimen's treatment or condition is: high-dose cyclophosphamide on days +3 and +4 as single-agent GVHD prophylaxis. PTCy patients received busulfan and fludarabine conditioning, a related or unrelated marrow graft, and cyclophosphamide on days +3 and +4. Receptor libraries were prepared by the immunoSEQ multiplex PCR assay. TCRdb's version of the immuneACCESS table is confined to in-frame rearrangements and falls short of the full clone set. An unresolved V gene accounts for under half of the shortfall where checked; the remainder is of unknown origin. Present in this sample are roughly 9,800 clones, around 84% of which were seen just once. In total, the top ten clones hold roughly 15% of the sample.

Sequenced material: PBMCs, taken around 2,000 days after a stem cell transplant with posttransplant cyclophosphamide. The receptors come from a female patient in her forties or fifties who received an allogeneic stem cell transplant from a related donor, was CMV-positive, and had no GVHD. It is possible that, after a transplant, some T cells come from the graft donor.

This chain connects TRBV5-1 to TRBJ1-1, with D tentatively TRBD1 (5 bases). Trimming removed 7 bases from V and 5 bases from J, with 18 bases in between. The V gene's germline CDR1 is SGHRS and CDR2 YFSETQ. This CDR3 region has 14 residues. The CDR3 sequence is CASSNGWGGTEAFF. In DNA, the CDR3 is TGCGCCAGCTCCAATGGGTGGGGGGGTACTGAAGCTTTCTTT.

This clone turned up a few times. The chain recombines TRBV25-1 with TRBJ1-6; the match to TRBD1 covers 7 bases. Losses at the gene ends were 2 bases for V and 0 bases for J; bases not matched to a gene: 4. This CDR3 comprises 17 residues. Looked up from germline, CDR1 is MGHDK and CDR2 is SYGVNS. In DNA form, the CDR3 reads TGTGCCAGCAGTGAACCGGGACAGAGCTCCTATAATTCACCCCTCCACTTT. Translating gives CASSEPGQSSYNSPLHF.

This chain uses TRBV2 with TRBJ2-3; D might be TRBD1 (6 bases). The CDR3 runs to 16 residues. Germline assignment: CDR1 SNHLY and CDR2 FYNNEI. The ends were cut back, 6 bases at V and 3 bases at J, with 19 bases in the middle. The CDR3 spells CASSQTGKSGTDTQYF. DNA for the CDR3: TGTGCCAGCAGCCAAACAGGGAAAAGTGGGACAGATACGCAGTATTTT.

In its sample, this clone was seen once. The chain uses TRBV10-3 and TRBJ2-1; 10 bases are a match to TRBD2. Germline V gives CDR1 ENHRY, CDR2 SYGVKD. J was trimmed by 4 bases and V by 4 bases; bases with no gene match: 7. The CDR3 runs 16 residues. The CDR3 region has the DNA TGTGCCATCAGTGTGGCAGCGGGGGGGATTTACAATGAGCAGTTCTTC. It specifies CAISVAAGGIYNEQFF.

V is TRBV28 and J is TRBJ2-5; 7 bases are shared with TRBD2. The V and J ends lost 2 bases and 4 bases, in that order; junction bases with no gene match: 4. CDR3 length equals 14 residues. Germline CDR1 reads MDHEN; CDR2 reads SYDVKM. The CDR3 spells CASSLAGEAETQYF. CDR3 coding DNA: TGTGCCAGCAGTTTAGCGGGGGAGGCAGAGACCCAGTACTTC.

This clone was picked up a small number of times. V and J are TRBV6-1 and TRBJ1-6, with 8 bases aligning to TRBD1. Germline CDR1 reads MNHNS; CDR2 reads SASEGT. The V segment lost 1 base and the J segment 10 bases; nucleotides outside the gene matches: 6. The CDR3 covers 15 residues. CDR3 bases: TGTGCCAGCAGTGAAGTGGGACAGGCCTACTCACCCCTCCACTTT. This translates into CASSEVGQAYSPLHF.

This clone occurred once. The chain recombines TRBV11-3 with TRBJ2-7; possible D gene TRBD1, 6 bases. CDR1 is SGHNT, CDR2 YENEEA, per germline. This CDR3 is built from 13 residues. The V gene lost 2 bases and the J gene lost 7 bases, with 12 bases spanning the gap. This CDR3 is CASSLHPRGEQYF. CDR3 DNA: TGTGCCAGCAGCTTACACCCGAGGGGGGAGCAGTACTTC.

V gene TRBV5-7 combines with J gene TRBJ1-1, with D possibly matching TRBD1 (5 bases). TRBV5-7 is filed as an ORF, its function uncertain. Between the trimmed V and J ends, which lost 1 base and 5 bases, there was a span of 15 bases. This CDR3 contains 15 residues. CDR3 DNA sequence: TGTGCCAGCAGCTTGCCTGGGACGGGGAGGACTGAAGCTTTCTTT. This encodes CASSLPGTGRTEAFF.

In its sample, this clone was seen a few times. In the same sample, other DNA sequences code for this CDR3. The chain joins TRBV27 to TRBJ2-5; 8 bases are shared with TRBD2. This CDR3 is built from 15 residues. The V and J ends lost 4 bases and 1 base, in that order; junction bases with no gene match: 5. Per germline, CDR1 MNHEY and CDR2 SMNVEV (reference sequence). CDR3 sequence: CASSSASGFQETQYF. The CDR3 DNA reads as TGTGCCAGCAGTTCTGCTAGCGGGTTCCAAGAGACCCAGTACTTC.

The chain recombines TRBV5-1 with TRBJ2-7; maybe TRBD1 (5 bases). CDR3 length: 15 residues. The V end lost 4 bases, the J end lost 0 bases, and 14 bases lay between the germline ends. CDR1 is SGHRS and CDR2 is YFSETQ in the germline V gene. The CDR3 DNA sequence: TGCGCCAGCAGCCCTGACAGACTCACCTCCTACGAGCAGTACTTC. Protein: CASSPDRLTSYEQYF.

The chain has TRBV4-1 and TRBJ2-2; D is uncertain. V lost 2 bases and J 2 bases, leaving 9 bases between the germline ends. Germline values: CDR1 MGHRA, CDR2 YSYEKL. CDR3 length: 15 amino acids. The CDR3 reads CASSQNRGNTGELFF. The CDR3 DNA reads TGCGCCAGCAGCCAAAATCGAGGCAACACCGGGGAGCTGTTTTTT.

There are a few counts of this clone. The chain combines TRBV15 with TRBJ2-2, with TRBD1 as a possible D gene (6 bases). Looked up from germline, CDR1 is LNHNV and CDR2 is YYDKDF (reference sequence). Trimming cost V 5 bases and J 4 bases, with 8 bases left between them. The CDR3 totals 13 residues. The CDR3 bases are TGTGCCACCAGCCTAGGGGGCACCGGGGAGCTGTTTTTT. The encoded protein is CATSLGGTGELFF.

The sample holds one count of this clone. This sequence joins TRBV10-3 and TRBJ1-5; D is unresolved. V lost 5 bases and J 0 bases, leaving 5 bases between the germline ends. The CDR3 totals 13 residues. Per the germline V gene, CDR1 is ENHRY and CDR2 is SYGVKD. CDR3 region: CAISQNSNQPQHF. The DNA of the CDR3 is TGTGCCATCAGTCAGAATAGCAATCAGCCCCAGCATTTT.

The J gene is TRBJ2-1, the V gene TRBV9, with D perhaps matching TRBD1 (6 bases). Germline values: CDR1 SGDLS, CDR2 YYNGEE. The CDR3 length is 14 residues. V was cut by 4 bases and J by 9 bases, with 17 bases left in between. CDR3: CASSPRQEWGEQFF. The CDR3 nucleotides are TGTGCCAGCAGCCCCCGACAGGAATGGGGTGAGCAGTTCTTC. Full variable domain (rest looked up from reference TRBV9 and TRBJ2-1): DSGVTQTPKHLITATGQRVTLRCSPRSGDLSVYWYQQSLDQGLQFLIQYYNGEERAKGNILERFSAQQFPDLHSELNLSSLELGDSALYFCASSPRQEWGEQFFGPGTRLTVL.

The chain has TRBV5-5 and TRBJ1-4, with 11 bases lining up with TRBD1. The V gene end was trimmed by 4 bases and the J gene end by 3 bases; junction bases not matched to a gene: 8. Germline V gives CDR1 SGHKS, CDR2 YYEKEE (reference sequence). The CDR3 extends over 17 amino acids. The CDR3 DNA reads TGTGCCAGCAGCAAGGGACAGGGGGTGTCGGCTAATGAAAAACTGTTTTTT. Translation gives CASSKGQGVSANEKLFF.

V usage is TRBV19 and J usage is TRBJ1-5; tentatively, D is TRBD1 (6 bases). This CDR3 is 19 amino acids long. Germline loops: CDR1 LNHDA, CDR2 SQIVND (reference sequence). The V end lost 1 base, the J end lost 0 bases, and 19 bases lay between the germline ends. CDR3 in amino acids: CASSIAQGRGPYSNQPQHF. DNA of the CDR3: TGTGCCAGTAGTATAGCCCAGGGGAGGGGACCCTATAGCAATCAGCCCCAGCATTTT.

This chain joins TRBV28 and TRBJ1-2; D might be TRBD1 (5 bases). The CDR3 has 11 residues. V lost 5 bases to trimming and J lost 5 bases, with 6 bases between them. CDR1 is MDHEN, CDR2 SYDVKM, per germline. DNA for the CDR3: TGTGCCAGCAGTGCAGGGTATGGCTACACCTTC. It codes for CASSAGYGYTF.

The V and J genes are TRBV2 and TRBJ1-4, with D possibly TRBD1 on 5 matching bases. CDR1 and CDR2 from the germline V gene are SNHLY and FYNNEI. The CDR3 runs to 13 residues. The germline V and J ends were trimmed by 6 bases and 4 bases, with 9 bases remaining between them. This CDR3 reads CASRRQRNEKLFF. The CDR3 DNA is TGTGCCAGCAGGCGACAGCGTAATGAAAAACTGTTTTTT.

The chain has TRBV10-3 and TRBJ1-6; possibly TRBD1 for D (5 bases). Germline V gene sequence: CDR1 ENHRY, CDR2 SYGVKD. Trimming stripped 3 bases from V and 5 bases from J, with 11 bases between. The CDR3 totals 15 residues. CDR3: CAISDSQGDNSPLHF. The CDR3 region has the DNA TGTGCCATCAGTGACTCACAAGGGGATAATTCACCCCTCCACTTT.

This sequence joins TRBV2 and TRBJ2-3; 11 nucleotides line up with TRBD2. CDR1 and CDR2 (germline): SNHLY, FYNNEI. V lost 5 bases, J lost 6 bases, and 1 base stayed unmatched. The CDR3 extends over 13 amino acids. The DNA for the CDR3 is TGTGCCAGCAGTAGGACTAGCGGGGATACGCAGTATTTT. Encoded protein: CASSRTSGDTQYF.